Listed here are 15 T cell receptor beta chains from one sample, sequenced in a study of CD8 T cells in Susac syndrome. Random hexamers primed reverse transcription of roughly 0.5 to 1 ug RNA. TCRdb fed the immunoSEQ multiplex PCR reads into MiXCR, producing one record per CDR3 protein. The sample records some 160,000 distinct CDR3 sequences, around 94% being singletons. Sequenced material: CD4+ T cells from PBMCs. The receptors stem from a human donor with Susac syndrome.

The chain couples TRBV7-3 to TRBJ2-3, with 12 nucleotides matching TRBD2. V was clipped by 6 bases and J by 10 bases; unmatched bases: 14. The CDR3 is made up of 16 amino acids. The germline gives CDR1 SGHTA, CDR2 FQGTGA. The CDR3 nucleotides read TGTGCCAGCAGGCCCTCTAGCGGGGGGGCATTTGTGCCGCAGTATTTT. This encodes CASRPSSGGAFVPQYF.

V is TRBV25-1 and J is TRBJ1-2, with a weak D call TRBD1 (5 bases). Germline assignment: CDR1 MGHDK and CDR2 SYGVNS. Trimming shortened V by 1 base and J by 9 bases, and 15 bases separated the two germline ends. The CDR3 totals 14 residues. The CDR3 coding sequence is TGTGCCAGCAGTGAATTGCGGGACGCAAATAGCTACACCTTC. It yields the protein CASSELRDANSYTF.

This sequence joins TRBV20-1 and TRBJ2-3; 9 bases fit TRBD1. The junction had 13 bases not matched to a gene; V was cut back by 6 bases and J by 0 bases. The CDR3 loop spans 17 amino acids. Germline assignment: CDR1 DFQATT and CDR2 SNEGSKA (reference sequence). The CDR3 coding sequence is TGCAGTGCCACGGGACAGGGCATGGGGGTTAGCACAGATACGCAGTATTTT. Translating gives CSATGQGMGVSTDTQYF.

CDR3: CSARTPTGVHEQYF. The DNA of the CDR3 is TGCAGTGCTAGAACCCCGACCGGTGTACACGAGCAGTACTTC. This chain links TRBV20-1 with TRBJ2-7; D ambiguous. CDR3 size: 14 residues. The germline V and J ends were trimmed by 2 bases and 5 bases, with 16 bases remaining between them. Germline V gives CDR1 DFQATT, CDR2 SNEGSKA (reference sequence).

The chain combines TRBV27 with TRBJ1-2; a weak D match, TRBD1 (6 bases). This CDR3 is 14 amino acids long. Trimming took off 5 bases at V and 7 bases at J, with 17 bases between the two ends. The germline CDR1 and CDR2 sequences are MNHEY and SMNVEV (reference sequence). CDR3 sequence (DNA): TGTGCCAGCAGTCCGACAGGAGGTTTCGGTGGCTACACCTTC. Translation gives CASSPTGGFGGYTF.

The chain joins TRBV5-6 to TRBJ1-6; D is unclear. V shed 1 base and J shed 5 bases, with 10 bases lying between them. The CDR3 runs to 15 residues. Germline CDR1 and CDR2: SGHDT and YYEEEE. The CDR3 protein is CASSLSGSHNSPLHF. DNA for the CDR3: TGTGCCAGCAGCTTGAGCGGGAGCCATAATTCACCCCTCCACTTT.

This clonotype was observed once. The chain couples TRBV15 to TRBJ2-5; D call uncertain. Germline-derived CDR1 and CDR2 are LNHNV and YYDKDF (reference sequence). This CDR3 region has 12 residues. V shed 0 bases and J shed 5 bases, with 4 bases lying between them. CDR3 sequence: CATSRDQETQYF. The CDR3 bases are TGTGCCACCAGCAGAGATCAGGAGACCCAGTACTTC.

The CDR3 DNA sequence: TGTGCCAGCAGCTCCGCCAGCGGGGGGTCCCAAGAGACCCAGTACTTC. Its protein is CASSSASGGSQETQYF. V usage is TRBV5-4 and J usage is TRBJ2-5, with 9 bases aligning to TRBD2. Germline assignment: CDR1 SGHNT and CDR2 YYREEE (reference sequence). V gave up 3 bases and J gave up 1 base; unmatched junction bases: 7. CDR3 length: 16 amino acids.

V is TRBV25-1 and J is TRBJ2-7, with a possible D match to TRBD1 (5 bases). This CDR3 is 13 amino acids long. Germline V gene data show CDR1 as MGHDK and CDR2 as SYGVNS. Trimming removed 8 bases from V and 1 base from J, with 12 bases in between. The CDR3 reads CASCGAGSYEQYF. For the CDR3, the DNA is TGTGCCAGCTGTGGGGCAGGATCCTACGAGCAGTACTTC.

The CDR3 DNA reads TGTGCCAGCAGCTCTGGGGGGGCCAACAATGAGCAGTTCTTC. This encodes CASSSGGANNEQFF. V usage is TRBV7-9 and J usage is TRBJ2-1; TRBD2 is a possible D gene (7 bases). The CDR3 loop spans 14 amino acids. V was trimmed by 4 bases and J by 5 bases, leaving 12 bases between them. CDR1 and CDR2 (germline): SEHNR, FQNEAQ (reference sequence).

The chain's CDR3 is CASSESGRGDTQYF. CDR3 DNA: TGTGCCAGCAGTGAATCAGGGAGGGGAGATACGCAGTATTTT. The genes are TRBV6-4 and TRBJ2-3; 7 bases map to TRBD2. The CDR3 totals 14 residues. The germline V gene encodes CDR1 MRHNA and CDR2 SNTAGT. J gave up 5 bases and V 3 bases, and 5 bases lay outside the gene matches.

The chain combines TRBV2 with TRBJ2-4; 7 positions agree with TRBD2. V lost 5 bases and J lost 4; bases outside the gene matches: 8. Germline V gene sequence: CDR1 SNHLY, CDR2 FYNNEI. The CDR3 covers 15 residues. The CDR3 bases are TGTGCCAGCAGTACTAGCGACTTAGCAAAAAACATTCAGTACTTC. Protein product: CASSTSDLAKNIQYF.

The CDR3 DNA is TGTGCCAGCAGCCCGAGGGGACCCCCTACCAAGCAGTACTTC. Protein: CASSPRGPPTKQYF. This chain uses TRBV7-2 with TRBJ2-7, with D perhaps given as TRBD1 or TRBD2 (5 bases each). The V gene lost 5 bases and the J gene lost 8 bases, with 19 bases spanning the gap. The CDR3 covers 14 residues. The germline gives CDR1 SGHTA, CDR2 FQGNSA.

The CDR3 DNA reads as TGCGCCAGCAGAAGGACTAGCGAGAGTACCTACGAGCAGTACTTC. This encodes CASRRTSESTYEQYF. This chain connects TRBV5-1 to TRBJ2-7; 9 nucleotides match TRBD2. CDR3 size: 15 residues. The germline V gene has CDR1 SGHRS and CDR2 YFSETQ. V trimming: 5 bases; J trimming: 2 bases; junction bases outside the gene matches: 8. Looking up the rest from reference TRBV5-1 and TRBJ2-7 gives the full variable domain: KAGVTQTPRYLIKTRGQQVTLSCSPISGHRSVSWYQQTPGQGLQFLFEYFSETQRNKGNFPGRFSGRQFSNSRSEMNVSTLELGDSALYLCASRRTSESTYEQYFGPGTRLTVT.

A single count supports this clonotype. The rearrangement uses TRBV7-2 and TRBJ2-3; D unresolved. CDR1 is SGHTA and CDR2 is FQGNSA in the germline V gene. Trimming removed 4 bases at V and 0 bases at J, with 11 bases between. The CDR3 runs 15 residues. The CDR3 DNA is TGTGCCAGCAGCTGGCGAAGGTCTAGCACAGATACGCAGTATTTT. As protein: CASSWRRSSTDTQYF.